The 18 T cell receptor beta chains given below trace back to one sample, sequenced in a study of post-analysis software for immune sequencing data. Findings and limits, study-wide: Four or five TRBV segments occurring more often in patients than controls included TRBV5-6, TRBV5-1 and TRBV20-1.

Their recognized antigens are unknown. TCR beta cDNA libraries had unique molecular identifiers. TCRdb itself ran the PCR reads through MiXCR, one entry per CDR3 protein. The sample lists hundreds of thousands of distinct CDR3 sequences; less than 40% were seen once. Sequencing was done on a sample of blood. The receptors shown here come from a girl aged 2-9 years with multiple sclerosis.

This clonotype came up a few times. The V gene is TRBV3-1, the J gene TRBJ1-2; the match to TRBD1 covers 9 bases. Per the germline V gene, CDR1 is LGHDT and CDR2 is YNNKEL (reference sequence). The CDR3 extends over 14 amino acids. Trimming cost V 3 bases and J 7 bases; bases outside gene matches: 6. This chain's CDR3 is CASSHQQGALGYTF. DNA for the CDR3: TGTGCCAGCAGCCATCAACAGGGGGCGCTTGGCTACACCTTC.

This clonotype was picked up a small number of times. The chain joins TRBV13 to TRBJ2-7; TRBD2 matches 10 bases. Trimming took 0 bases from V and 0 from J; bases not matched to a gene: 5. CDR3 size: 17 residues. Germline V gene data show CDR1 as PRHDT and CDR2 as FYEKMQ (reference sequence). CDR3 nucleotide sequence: TGTGCCAGCAGCTTAGGGGCTAGCGGGGGATACTCCTACGAGCAGTACTTC. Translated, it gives CASSLGASGGYSYEQYF.

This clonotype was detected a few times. As DNA, the CDR3 is TGTGCCAGCAGTTACTCTCGGGGATCCAACTATGGCTACACCTTC. Translation gives CASSYSRGSNYGYTF. The rearrangement joins TRBV6-5 to TRBJ1-2; no reliable D call. This CDR3 has 15 residues. The V end was cut by 0 bases, the J end by 2 bases, with 10 bases between. CDR1 is MNHEY, CDR2 SVGAGI, per germline.

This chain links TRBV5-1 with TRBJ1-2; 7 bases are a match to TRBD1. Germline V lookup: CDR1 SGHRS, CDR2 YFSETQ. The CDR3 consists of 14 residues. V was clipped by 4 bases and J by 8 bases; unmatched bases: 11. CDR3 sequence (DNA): TGCGCCAGCAGCGGAACCGGGACAGTAGGGGGCTACACCTTC. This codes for CASSGTGTVGGYTF.

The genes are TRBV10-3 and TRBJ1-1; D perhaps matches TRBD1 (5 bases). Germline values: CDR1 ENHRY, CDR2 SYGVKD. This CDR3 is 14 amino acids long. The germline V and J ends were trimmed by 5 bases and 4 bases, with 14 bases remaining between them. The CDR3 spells CAISRDPGSTEAFF. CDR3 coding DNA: TGTGCCATCAGTAGGGATCCAGGGAGCACTGAAGCTTTCTTT.

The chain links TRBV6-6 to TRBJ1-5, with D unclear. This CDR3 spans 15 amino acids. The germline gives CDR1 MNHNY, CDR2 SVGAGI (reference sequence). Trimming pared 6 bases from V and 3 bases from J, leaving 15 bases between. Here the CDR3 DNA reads TGTGCCAGCAGACAAGAGGCGGCTTTCAATCAGCCCCAGCATTTT. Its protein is CASRQEAAFNQPQHF.

CDR3 in DNA: TGCAGTGCTAGAGATGTATCCGGGGTCCGCACAGATACGCAGTATTTT. Translated, it gives CSARDVSGVRTDTQYF. The chain is built from TRBV20-1 and TRBJ2-3; weak D call: TRBD2 (5 bases). The CDR3 covers 16 residues. Per the germline V gene, CDR1 is DFQATT and CDR2 is SNEGSKA (reference sequence). Trimming removed 0 bases from V and 1 base from J, with 14 bases in between.

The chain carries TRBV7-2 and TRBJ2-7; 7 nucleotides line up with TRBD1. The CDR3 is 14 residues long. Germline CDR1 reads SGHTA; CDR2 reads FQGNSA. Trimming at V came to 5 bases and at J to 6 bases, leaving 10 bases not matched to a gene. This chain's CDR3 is CASSLHGTVGEQYF. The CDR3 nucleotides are TGTGCCAGCAGCCTCCACGGGACAGTGGGCGAGCAGTACTTC. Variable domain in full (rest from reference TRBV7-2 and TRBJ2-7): GAGVSQSPSNKVTEKGKDVELRCDPISGHTALYWYRQSLGQGLEFLIYFQGNSAPDKSGLPSDRFSAERTGGSVSTLTIQRTQQEDSAVYLCASSLHGTVGEQYFGPGTRLTVT.

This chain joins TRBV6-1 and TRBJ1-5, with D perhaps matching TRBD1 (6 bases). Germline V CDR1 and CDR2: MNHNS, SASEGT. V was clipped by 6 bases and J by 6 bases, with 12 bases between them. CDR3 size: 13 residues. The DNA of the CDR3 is TGTGCCAGCAGGGGAGGGGGAACTCAGCCCCAGCATTTT. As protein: CASRGGGTQPQHF.

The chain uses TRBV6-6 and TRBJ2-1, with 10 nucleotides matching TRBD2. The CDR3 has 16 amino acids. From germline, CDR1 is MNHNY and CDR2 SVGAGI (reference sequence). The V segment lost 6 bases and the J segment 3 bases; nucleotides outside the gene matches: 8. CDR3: CASRPRLAGVYNEQFF. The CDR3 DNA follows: TGTGCCAGCAGGCCCCGGCTAGCGGGAGTCTACAATGAGCAGTTCTTC.

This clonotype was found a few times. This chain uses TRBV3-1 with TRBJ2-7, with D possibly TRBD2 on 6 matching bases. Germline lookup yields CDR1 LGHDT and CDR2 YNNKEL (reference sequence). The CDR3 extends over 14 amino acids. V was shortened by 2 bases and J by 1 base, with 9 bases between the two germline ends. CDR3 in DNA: TGTGCCAGCAGCCAACAAGCGGGTTCCTACGAGCAGTACTTC. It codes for CASSQQAGSYEQYF.

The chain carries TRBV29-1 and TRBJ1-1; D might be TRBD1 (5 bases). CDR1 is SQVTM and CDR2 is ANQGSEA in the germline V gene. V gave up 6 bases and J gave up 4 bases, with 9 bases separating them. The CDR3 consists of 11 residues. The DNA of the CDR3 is TGCAGCGTGGCAGGGTTCACTGAAGCTTTCTTT. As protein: CSVAGFTEAFF.

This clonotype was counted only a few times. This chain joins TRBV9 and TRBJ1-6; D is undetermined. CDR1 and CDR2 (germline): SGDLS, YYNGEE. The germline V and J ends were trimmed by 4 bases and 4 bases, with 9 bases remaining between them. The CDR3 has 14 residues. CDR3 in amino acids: CASSPPSYNSPLHF. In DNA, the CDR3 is TGTGCCAGCAGCCCCCCCTCTTATAATTCACCCCTCCACTTT.

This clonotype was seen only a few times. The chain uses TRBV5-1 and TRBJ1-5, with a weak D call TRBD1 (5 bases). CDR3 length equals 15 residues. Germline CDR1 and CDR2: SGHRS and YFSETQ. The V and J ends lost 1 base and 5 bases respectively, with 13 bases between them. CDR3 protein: CASSLLPGFDQPQHF. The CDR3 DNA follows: TGCGCCAGCAGCTTGCTCCCAGGGTTCGATCAGCCCCAGCATTTT.

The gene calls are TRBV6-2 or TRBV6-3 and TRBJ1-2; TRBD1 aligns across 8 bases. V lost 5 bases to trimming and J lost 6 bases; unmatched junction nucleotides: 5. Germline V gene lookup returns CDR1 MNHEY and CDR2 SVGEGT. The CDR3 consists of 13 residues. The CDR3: CASSPRTGNGYTF. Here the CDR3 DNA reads TGTGCCAGCAGTCCACGGACAGGGAATGGCTACACCTTC.

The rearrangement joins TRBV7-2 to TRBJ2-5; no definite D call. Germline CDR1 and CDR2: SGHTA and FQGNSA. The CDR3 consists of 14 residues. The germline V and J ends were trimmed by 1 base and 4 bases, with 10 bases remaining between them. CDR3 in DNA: TGTGCCAGCAGCTTAGGGGTCCAGAGAGAGACCCAGTACTTC. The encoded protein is CASSLGVQRETQYF. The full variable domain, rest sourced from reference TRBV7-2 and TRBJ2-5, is GAGVSQSPSNKVTEKGKDVELRCDPISGHTALYWYRQSLGQGLEFLIYFQGNSAPDKSGLPSDRFSAERTGGSVSTLTIQRTQQEDSAVYLCASSLGVQRETQYFGPGTRLLVL.

As DNA, the CDR3 is TGCGCCAGCAGCCTTGGCCTCGGACAGGGGGTGAAGGCTGAAGCTTTCTTT. It is translated as CASSLGLGQGVKAEAFF. This chain connects TRBV5-1 to TRBJ1-1; 10 bases are a match to TRBD1. This CDR3 spans 17 amino acids. With V trimmed by 4 bases and J by 6 bases, 15 bases remained unmatched. CDR1 SGHRS and CDR2 YFSETQ come from the germline V gene.

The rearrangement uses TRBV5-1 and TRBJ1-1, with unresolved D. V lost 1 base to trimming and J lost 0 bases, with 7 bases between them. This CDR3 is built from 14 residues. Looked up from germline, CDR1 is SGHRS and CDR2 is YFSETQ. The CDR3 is CASSLYGVNTEAFF. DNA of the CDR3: TGCGCCAGCAGCTTGTATGGGGTGAACACTGAAGCTTTCTTT.